The 24 T cell receptor beta chains presented below share a single source sample, sequenced in a study of blood T cell repertoires in COVID-19 (dated by TCRdb to about 2020). The library relied on the immunoSEQ multiplex PCR assay. Held by TCRdb, this immuneACCESS table contains in-frame sequences only and omits some clones. Under half of the omission traces to an unresolved V gene where checked; the cause of the rest is unknown. The sample table holds over 110,000 clones, of which roughly 84% were seen once. The ten largest make up roughly 10% of the sample. Sample: peripheral blood. The receptor set was obtained from a man in his sixties with active or convalescent COVID-19.

CDR3 protein: CASSSGLAVYEQYV. The CDR3 bases are TGTGCCAGCAGTTCCGGACTAGCGGTATACGAGCAGTACGTC. This rearrangement joins TRBV28 to TRBJ2-7, with 10 bases fitting TRBD2. The CDR3 runs 14 residues. From germline, CDR1 is MDHEN and CDR2 SYDVKM. With 4 bases clipped from V and 4 bases from J, the junction kept 4 bases outside the gene matches.

The chain carries TRBV5-6 and TRBJ1-6; D is unresolved. The CDR3 length is 14 residues. Trimming cost V 4 bases and J 3 bases, with 8 bases left between them. Germline lookup yields CDR1 SGHDT and CDR2 YYEEEE. In DNA form, the CDR3 reads TGTGCCAGCAGCCAACATGTCTATAATTCACCCCTCCACTTT. It yields the protein CASSQHVYNSPLHF.

Only a few counts were recorded for this clone. The rearrangement links TRBV7-2 to TRBJ2-7; 8 bases line up with TRBD1. CDR3 size: 15 residues. Germline CDR1 reads SGHTA; CDR2 reads FQGNSA. J gave up 2 bases and V 0 bases, and 3 bases lay outside the gene matches. Here the CDR3 reads CASSLAQGQAYEQYF. CDR3 bases: TGTGCCAGCAGCTTAGCGCAGGGACAGGCCTACGAGCAGTACTTC.

The chain carries TRBV2 and TRBJ1-4; a possible D gene is TRBD1 (5 bases). Germline V gives CDR1 SNHLY, CDR2 FYNNEI. This CDR3 has 14 residues. Trimming shortened V by 8 bases and J by 0 bases, and 10 bases separated the two germline ends. The CDR3 nucleotides read TGTGCCAGCGCCGGGGGAACAACTAATGAAAAACTGTTTTTT. Protein sequence: CASAGGTTNEKLFF.

Here the CDR3 reads CASSLDSSYEQYV. CDR3 DNA: TGTGCCAGCAGCTTAGATAGCTCCTACGAGCAGTACGTC. The V call is TRBV7-8, the J call TRBJ2-7; no clear D. This CDR3 comprises 13 residues. Trimming left V 1 base short and J 0 bases short, with 4 bases between. Germline values: CDR1 SGHVS, CDR2 FQNEAQ.

The chain employs TRBV6-4 and TRBJ2-7, with 10 bases that match TRBD1. Looked up from germline, CDR1 is MRHNA and CDR2 is SNTAGT. This CDR3 comprises 19 residues. J was trimmed by 7 bases and V by 6 bases; bases with no gene match: 24. CDR3 DNA sequence: TGTGCCAGCAGCCGTCCGCGGACAGGGGGGCACCACCCCCTGAGAGAGCAGTACGTC. As protein: CASSRPRTGGHHPLREQYV.

The gene calls are TRBV12-3 or TRBV12-4 and TRBJ2-2; D is ambiguous. Trimming stripped 7 bases from V and 1 base from J, with 7 bases between. The CDR3 runs to 13 residues. The CDR3 region has the DNA TGTGCCAGCATTGCGCAGAACACCGGGGAGCTGTTTTTT. Translation: CASIAQNTGELFF.

This rearrangement joins TRBV11-3 to TRBJ1-1; 9 bases are a match to TRBD1. CDR3 length equals 16 residues. Germline V gives CDR1 SGHNT, CDR2 YENEEA. V gave up 0 bases and J gave up 1 base; unmatched junction bases: 3. CDR3 coding DNA: TGTGCCAGCAGCTTAGATTACAGGGGGCGGAACACTGAAGCTTTCTTT. This translates into CASSLDYRGRNTEAFF.

CDR3 loop: CASSQPGLAETQYF. CDR3 coding DNA: TGTGCCAGCAGCCAGCCGGGACTAGCGGAGACCCAGTACTTC. The chain combines TRBV25-1 with TRBJ2-5, with 10 bases lining up with TRBD2. Germline loops: CDR1 MGHDK, CDR2 SYGVNS. V dropped 6 bases and J dropped 5; count of bases not matched to a gene: 6. This CDR3 is 14 amino acids long.

J is TRBJ2-2 and V is TRBV5-4; TRBD1 matches at 9 bases. The V gene end was trimmed by 0 bases and the J gene end by 4 bases; junction bases not matched to a gene: 4. The germline gives CDR1 SGHNT, CDR2 YYREEE (reference sequence). The length of the CDR3 is 16 residues. The CDR3 DNA is TGTGCCAGCAGCTTGGGGACAGGGGATGGCACCGGGGAGCTGTTTTTT. Its protein is CASSLGTGDGTGELFF. The full variable domain, rest sourced from reference TRBV5-4 and TRBJ2-2, is ETGVTQSPTHLIKTRGQQVTLRCSSQSGHNTVSWYQQALGQGPQFIFQYYREEENGRGNFPPRFSGLQFPNYSSELNVNALELDDSALYLCASSLGTGDGTGELFFGEGSRLTVL.

The V and J genes are TRBV18 and TRBJ2-3; 9 bases fit TRBD2. V gave up 3 bases and J gave up 2 bases; unmatched junction bases: 9. This CDR3 region has 17 residues. Germline CDR1 reads KGHSH; CDR2 reads LQKENI. The DNA of the CDR3 is TGTGCCAGCTCACCCAGGGGTAGCGGGAGATTCACAGATACGCAGTATTTT. Protein sequence: CASSPRGSGRFTDTQYF.

The chain uses TRBV4-3 and TRBJ1-4; TRBD1 matches at 8 bases. Germline V gene data show CDR1 as LGHNA and CDR2 as YSLEER. V trimming: 0 bases; J trimming: 10 bases; junction bases outside the gene matches: 7. The length of the CDR3 is 15 residues. In DNA form, the CDR3 reads TGCGCCAGCAGCCAAGAAACGGACAGGGCTGCAAAACTGTTTTTT. It translates to CASSQETDRAAKLFF.

This clone was seen only once. The J gene is TRBJ1-2, the V gene TRBV5-6; D remains ambiguous. V was shortened by 0 bases and J by 3 bases, with 15 bases between the two germline ends. Germline V gene sequence: CDR1 SGHDT, CDR2 YYEEEE. CDR3 length: 16 residues. CDR3: CASSLAREGSDYGYTF. The CDR3 coding sequence is TGTGCCAGCAGCTTGGCCAGAGAGGGATCGGACTATGGCTACACCTTC.

The genes are TRBV6-2 or TRBV6-3 and TRBJ2-7, with 15 bases matching TRBD2. This CDR3 spans 17 amino acids. CDR1 and CDR2 from the germline V gene are MNHEY and SVGEGT. V shed 6 bases and J 1 base; nucleotides not matched to a gene: 7. The CDR3 nucleotides read TGTGCCAGCAGCCCCGATGGACTAGCGGGAGGGTCCTACGAGCAGTACGTC. Amino acids: CASSPDGLAGGSYEQYV.

The chain combines TRBV4-1 with TRBJ1-1; D remains unclear. CDR1 and CDR2 (germline): MGHRA, YSYEKL. Trimming removed 2 bases at V and 4 bases at J, with 8 bases between. The CDR3 spans 13 residues. CDR3 protein: CASSQNLLTEAFF. As DNA, the CDR3 is TGCGCCAGCAGCCAAAACTTGCTCACTGAAGCTTTCTTT.

V usage is TRBV5-1 and J usage is TRBJ2-1; 13 nucleotides line up with TRBD2. The CDR3 is made up of 19 amino acids. The trim removed 2 bases at V and 8 bases at J, leaving 16 bases unmatched. The germline gives CDR1 SGHRS, CDR2 YFSETQ. CDR3 DNA: TGCGCCAGCAGCTTCCCTCGACTAGCGGGAGGAAGAGCTTATTATGAGCAGTTCTTC. Protein: CASSFPRLAGGRAYYEQFF.

The V call is TRBV6-2 or TRBV6-3, the J call TRBJ1-3, with D uncertain. In germline, CDR1 is MNHEY, CDR2 SVGEGT. The ends were cut back, 4 bases at V and 0 bases at J, with 4 bases in the middle. There are 13 residues in the CDR3. As DNA, the CDR3 is TGTGCCAGCAGTTCCCGCTCTGGAAACACCATATATTTT. The encoded protein is CASSSRSGNTIYF.

The chain recombines TRBV28 with TRBJ1-5, with unresolved D. With 7 bases removed from V and 0 bases from J, the gap between germline ends came to 10 bases. The CDR3 is made up of 14 amino acids. Germline V gives CDR1 MDHEN, CDR2 SYDVKM. The chain's CDR3 is CASTPIGSNQPQHF. CDR3 coding DNA: TGTGCCAGCACCCCAATCGGTAGCAATCAGCCCCAGCATTTT.

The chain employs TRBV25-1 and TRBJ1-1, with TRBD1 identical over 9 bases. J was trimmed by 6 bases and V by 7 bases; bases with no gene match: 6. Looked up from germline, CDR1 is MGHDK and CDR2 is SYGVNS. This CDR3 has 13 residues. CDR3 sequence (DNA): TGTGCCAGCACTCCACAGGGGGCGGCTGAAGCTTTCTTT. It specifies CASTPQGAAEAFF.

V is TRBV12-3 or TRBV12-4 and J is TRBJ2-1; D remains unclear. The germline V and J ends were trimmed by 3 bases and 12 bases, with 12 bases remaining between them. The CDR3 has 12 amino acids. This CDR3 is CASSFMEIGQFF. The DNA for the CDR3 is TGTGCCAGCAGTTTTATGGAGATCGGGCAGTTCTTC.

The chain links TRBV7-2 to TRBJ2-3; D uncertain. CDR3 size: 13 residues. Germline V gene data show CDR1 as SGHTA and CDR2 as FQGNSA. V dropped 6 bases and J dropped 4 bases, with 11 bases sitting between them. CDR3 DNA: TGTGCCAGCAGACAGACGTTCGCAGATACGCAGTATTTT. Residues: CASRQTFADTQYF. Full variable domain (rest looked up from reference TRBV7-2 and TRBJ2-3): GAGVSQSPSNKVTEKGKDVELRCDPISGHTALYWYRQSLGQGLEFLIYFQGNSAPDKSGLPSDRFSAERTGGSVSTLTIQRTQQEDSAVYLCASRQTFADTQYFGPGTRLTVL.

V usage is TRBV7-2 and J usage is TRBJ2-2; 8 nucleotides align to TRBD2. Germline values: CDR1 SGHTA, CDR2 FQGNSA. CDR3 length: 16 residues. The junction had 11 bases not matched to a gene; V was cut back by 7 bases and J by 4 bases. The CDR3 reads CASNSRAGESTGELFF. CDR3 nucleotide sequence: TGTGCCAGCAACTCCAGAGCGGGAGAAAGCACCGGGGAGCTGTTTTTT.

J is TRBJ2-1 and V is TRBV29-1, with 11 bases identical to TRBD1. V trimming: 2 bases; J trimming: 3 bases; junction bases outside the gene matches: 15. The CDR3 extends over 19 amino acids. Germline V lookup: CDR1 SQVTM, CDR2 ANQGSEA. CDR3 nucleotides: TGCAGCGTTGAATTAGGGACAGGGGGGAGGTGGTCTGGCTACAATGAGCAGTTCTTC. Its protein product is CSVELGTGGRWSGYNEQFF.

This rearrangement joins TRBV18 to TRBJ1-6; 9 nucleotides match TRBD1. This CDR3 has 14 residues. Per the germline V gene, CDR1 is KGHSH and CDR2 is LQKENI. J was trimmed by 9 bases and V by 3 bases; bases with no gene match: 3. DNA for the CDR3: TGTGCCAGCTCACCTGGGACAGGGAGTTCACCCCTCCACTTT. Protein sequence: CASSPGTGSSPLHF. Full variable domain (remainder filled in from reference TRBV18 and TRBJ1-6): NAGVMQNPRHLVRRRGQEARLRCSPMKGHSHVYWYRQLPEEGLKFMVYLQKENIIDESGMPKERFSAEFPKEGPSILRIQQVVRGDSAAYFCASSPGTGSSPLHFGNGTRLTVT.